Following are 5 T cell receptor beta chains from one sample sequenced in a study of T cell repertoires in cytomegalovirus infection (dated by TCRdb to the late 2010s). The reads were generated on an Illumina HiSeq 1500. TCRdb applied fastp at Q25 and MiXCR to the public reads, then kept only in-frame beta chains. Merged by CDR3 protein, the rows form single entries marked with the most common genes and DNA. This sample comprises fewer than 700,000 distinct CDR3 sequences, roughly 24% of them detected only once. In total, the top ten clones hold approximately 8.2% of the sample. Sequenced: CD8+ T cells from PBMCs. These receptors were obtained from a human donor in good health (CMV status not recorded). Some clones in this sample may be carry-over from other donors' samples.

In its sample, this clonotype was seen many times. The rearrangement joins TRBV25-1 to TRBJ1-2; D gene ambiguous. The CDR3 runs 15 residues. The germline V gene has CDR1 MGHDK and CDR2 SYGVNS. The V end was cut by 4 bases, the J end by 4 bases, with 16 bases between. CDR3 DNA sequence: TGTGCCAGCAGTGGCCTCGACACGCGCTCCTATGGCTACACCTTC. It specifies CASSGLDTRSYGYTF.

V and J are TRBV6-5 and TRBJ2-7; 9 bases agree with TRBD1. Germline CDR1 is MNHEY and CDR2 is SVGAGI. The junction had 18 bases not matched to a gene; V was cut back by 4 bases and J by 2 bases. This CDR3 region has 19 residues. The CDR3 loop is CASSLYDGPQGAFPYEQYF. CDR3 coding DNA: TGTGCCAGCAGTTTGTACGACGGGCCACAGGGGGCCTTTCCCTACGAGCAGTACTTC.

The chain employs TRBV5-5 and TRBJ2-1; the D gene could be TRBD1 or TRBD2 (5 bases each). V was trimmed by 3 bases and J by 5 bases, leaving 9 bases between them. Germline V gene lookup returns CDR1 SGHKS and CDR2 YYEKEE (reference sequence). This CDR3 spans 13 amino acids. The CDR3 sequence: CASSWGIDNEQFF. The CDR3 DNA is TGTGCCAGCAGCTGGGGGATCGACAATGAGCAGTTCTTC.

This clonotype was detected many times. This chain links TRBV25-1 with TRBJ2-2; D is ambiguous. The V gene lost 0 bases and the J gene lost 6 bases, with 14 bases spanning the gap. CDR1 MGHDK and CDR2 SYGVNS come from the germline V gene. There are 16 residues in the CDR3. The CDR3 bases are TGTGCCAGCAGTGAATATAGGTCCAGCCGGTCCGGGGAGCTGTTTTTT. Translating gives CASSEYRSSRSGELFF. Drawing the rest from reference TRBV25-1 and TRBJ2-2, the complete variable domain is EADIYQTPRYLVIGTGKKITLECSQTMGHDKMYWYQQDPGMELHLIHYSYGVNSTEKGDLSSESTVSRIRTEHFPLTLESARPSHTSQYLCASSEYRSSRSGELFFGEGSRLTVL.

There are a few counts of this clonotype. The rearrangement links TRBV2 to TRBJ2-7, with 8 bases matching TRBD1. The J segment lost 3 bases and the V segment lost 10 bases, leaving 8 bases of the junction unmatched. This CDR3 spans 13 amino acids. Germline lookup yields CDR1 SNHLY and CDR2 FYNNEI. This CDR3 is CAIDGQGSYEQYF. CDR3 in DNA: TGTGCCATCGACGGACAGGGTAGCTACGAGCAGTACTTC.